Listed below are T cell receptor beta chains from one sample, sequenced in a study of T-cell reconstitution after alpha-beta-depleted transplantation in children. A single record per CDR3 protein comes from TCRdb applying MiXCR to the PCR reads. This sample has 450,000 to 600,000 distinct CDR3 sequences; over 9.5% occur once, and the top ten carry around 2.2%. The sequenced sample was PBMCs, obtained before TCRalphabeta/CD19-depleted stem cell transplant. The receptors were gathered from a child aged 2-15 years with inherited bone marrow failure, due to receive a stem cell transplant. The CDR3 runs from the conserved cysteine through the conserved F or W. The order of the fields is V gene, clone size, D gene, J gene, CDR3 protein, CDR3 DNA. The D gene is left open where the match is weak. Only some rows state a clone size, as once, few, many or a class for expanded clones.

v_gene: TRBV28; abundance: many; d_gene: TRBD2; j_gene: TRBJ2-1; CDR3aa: CASSLFSGRAGEQFF; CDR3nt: TGTGCCAGCAGTTTATTTAGCGGGAGAGCGGGTGAGCAGTTCTTC
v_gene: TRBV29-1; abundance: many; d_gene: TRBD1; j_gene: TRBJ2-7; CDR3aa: CSVEARGNSQQYF; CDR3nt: TGCAGCGTTGAAGCCAGGGGGAATTCTCAGCAGTACTTC
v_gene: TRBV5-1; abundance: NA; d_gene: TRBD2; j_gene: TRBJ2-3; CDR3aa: CASSYPYTLAGGADTQYF; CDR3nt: TGCGCCAGCAGCTACCCATATACCCTAGCGGGAGGGGCAGATACGCAGTATTTT
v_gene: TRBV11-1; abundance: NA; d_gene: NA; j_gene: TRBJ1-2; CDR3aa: CASSYGRDRGYTF; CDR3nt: TGTGCCAGCAGTTACGGCCGGGACCGGGGCTACACCTTC
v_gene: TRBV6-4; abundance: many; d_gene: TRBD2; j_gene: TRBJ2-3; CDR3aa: CASSEGLAGGDTQYF; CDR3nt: TGTGCCAGCAGTGAGGGACTAGCGGGAGGAGATACGCAGTATTTT
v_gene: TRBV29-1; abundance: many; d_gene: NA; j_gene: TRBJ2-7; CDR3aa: CSVEDGSYEQYF; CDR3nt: TGCAGCGTTGAAGACGGGTCCTACGAGCAGTACTTC
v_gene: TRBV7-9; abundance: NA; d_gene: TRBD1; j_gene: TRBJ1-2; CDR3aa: CASRPGQGDYGYTF; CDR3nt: TGTGCCAGCAGGCCGGGACAGGGGGACTATGGCTACACCTTC
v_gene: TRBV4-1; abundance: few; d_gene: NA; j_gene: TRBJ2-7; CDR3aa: CASSQDRGISYEQYF; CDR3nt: TGCGCCAGCAGCCAGGATAGGGGGATCTCCTACGAGCAGTACTTC
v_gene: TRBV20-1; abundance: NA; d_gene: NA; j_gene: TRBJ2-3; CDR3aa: CSAWVQAGGTDTQYF; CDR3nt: TGCAGTGCCTGGGTCCAGGCTGGGGGCACAGATACGCAGTATTTT
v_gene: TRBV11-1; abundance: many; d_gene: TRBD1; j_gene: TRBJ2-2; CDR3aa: CASSLARTGQGPDGELFF; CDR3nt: TGTGCCAGCAGCTTAGCCAGAACTGGACAGGGGCCGGACGGGGAGCTGTTTTTT
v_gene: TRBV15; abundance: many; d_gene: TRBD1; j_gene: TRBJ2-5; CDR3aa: CATSRDLGQGMGETQYF; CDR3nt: TGTGCCACCAGCAGAGATCTGGGACAGGGGATGGGAGAGACCCAGTACTTC
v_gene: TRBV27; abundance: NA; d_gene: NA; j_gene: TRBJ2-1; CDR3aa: CASSSLLGWDEQFF; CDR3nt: TGTGCCAGCAGTTCGCTACTGGGGTGGGATGAGCAGTTCTTC
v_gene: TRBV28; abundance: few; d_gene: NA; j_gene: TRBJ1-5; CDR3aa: CASSLFGAGDQPQHF; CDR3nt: TGTGCCAGCAGTTTATTTGGGGCAGGGGATCAGCCCCAGCATTTT
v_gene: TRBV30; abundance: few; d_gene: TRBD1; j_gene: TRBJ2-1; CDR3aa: CVLGQGAYNEQFF; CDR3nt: TGTGTACTAGGACAGGGGGCCTACAATGAGCAGTTCTTC
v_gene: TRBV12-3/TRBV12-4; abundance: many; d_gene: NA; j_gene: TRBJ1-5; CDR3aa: CASSRRVDQPQHF; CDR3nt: TGTGCCAGCAGTCGCAGGGTTGATCAGCCCCAGCATTTT
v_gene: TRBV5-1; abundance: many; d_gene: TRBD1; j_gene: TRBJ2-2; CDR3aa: CASSGRQGRGELFF; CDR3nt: TGCGCCAGCAGCGGGAGACAGGGGCGCGGGGAGCTGTTTTTT
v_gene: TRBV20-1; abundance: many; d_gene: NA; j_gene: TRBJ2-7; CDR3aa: CSARPGRIYEQYF; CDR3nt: TGCAGTGCTAGACCCGGGAGAATTTACGAGCAGTACTTC
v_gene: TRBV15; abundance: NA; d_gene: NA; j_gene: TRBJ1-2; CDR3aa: CATSRDETANWGYTF; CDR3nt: TGTGCCACCAGCAGAGATGAAACTGCGAACTGGGGCTACACCTTC
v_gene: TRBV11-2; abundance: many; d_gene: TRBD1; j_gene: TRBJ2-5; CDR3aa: CASSLQAVTGPYQETQYF; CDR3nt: TGTGCCAGCAGCCTCCAGGCCGTGACAGGGCCGTACCAAGAGACCCAGTACTTC
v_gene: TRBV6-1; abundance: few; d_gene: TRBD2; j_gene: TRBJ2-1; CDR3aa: CASTSGGLYEQFF; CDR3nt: TGTGCCAGCACCTCCGGGGGGTTGTATGAGCAGTTCTTC
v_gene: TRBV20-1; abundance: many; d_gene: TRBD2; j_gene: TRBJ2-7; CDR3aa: CSARRQREAPYEQYF; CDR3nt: TGCAGTGCTAGGCGGCAACGGGAGGCCCCCTACGAGCAGTACTTC
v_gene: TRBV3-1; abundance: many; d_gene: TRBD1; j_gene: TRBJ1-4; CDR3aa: CASSQTTGVNEKLFF; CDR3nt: TGTGCCAGCAGCCAGACGACAGGGGTAAATGAAAAACTGTTTTTT
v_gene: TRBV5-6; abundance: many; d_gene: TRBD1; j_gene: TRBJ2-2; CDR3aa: CASSHDRGRGELFF; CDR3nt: TGTGCCAGCAGCCATGACAGGGGGCGTGGGGAGCTGTTTTTT
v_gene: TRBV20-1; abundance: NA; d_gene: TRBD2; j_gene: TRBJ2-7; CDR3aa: CSASRLAGGYEQYF; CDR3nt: TGCAGTGCTAGTAGACTAGCGGGAGGCTACGAGCAGTACTTC
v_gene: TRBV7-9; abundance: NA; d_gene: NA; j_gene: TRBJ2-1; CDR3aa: CASSLHYNEQFF; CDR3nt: TGTGCCAGCAGCCTTCATTACAATGAGCAGTTCTTC
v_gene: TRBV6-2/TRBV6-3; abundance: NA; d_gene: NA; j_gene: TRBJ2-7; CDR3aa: CASSTPFGREQYF; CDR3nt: TGTGCCAGCAGTACGCCCTTCGGGCGCGAGCAGTACTTC
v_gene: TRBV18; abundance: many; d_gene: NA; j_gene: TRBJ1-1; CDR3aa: CASSPSLLGPRTEAFF; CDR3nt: TGTGCCAGCTCACCGTCGTTATTGGGGCCGCGGACTGAAGCTTTCTTT
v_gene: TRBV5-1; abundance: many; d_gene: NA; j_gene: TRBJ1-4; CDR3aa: CASTHSWGTPNEKLFF; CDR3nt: TGCGCCAGCACCCATTCGTGGGGGACACCTAATGAAAAACTGTTTTTT
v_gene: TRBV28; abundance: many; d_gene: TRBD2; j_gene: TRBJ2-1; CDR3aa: CAGGLAELNEQFF; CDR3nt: TGTGCCGGGGGACTAGCGGAACTAAATGAGCAGTTCTTC
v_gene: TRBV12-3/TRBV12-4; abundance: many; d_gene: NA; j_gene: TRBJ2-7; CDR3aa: CASTPRRSSYEQYF; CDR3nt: TGTGCCAGCACCCCAAGGCGGTCTTCCTACGAGCAGTACTTC
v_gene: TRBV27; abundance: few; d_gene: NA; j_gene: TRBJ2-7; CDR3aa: CARGRDSEGTGLEQYF; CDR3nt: TGTGCCAGAGGCCGGGACAGCGAGGGGACGGGACTCGAGCAGTACTTC
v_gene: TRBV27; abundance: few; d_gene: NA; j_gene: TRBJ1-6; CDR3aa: CASSPLGGLPNSPLHF; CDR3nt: TGTGCCAGCAGCCCTTTAGGGGGGCTGCCTAATTCACCCCTCCACTTT
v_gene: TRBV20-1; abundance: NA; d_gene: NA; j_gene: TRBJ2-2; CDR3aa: CSAPSSENTGELFF; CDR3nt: TGCAGTGCTCCGTCTAGCGAGAACACCGGGGAGCTGTTTTTT
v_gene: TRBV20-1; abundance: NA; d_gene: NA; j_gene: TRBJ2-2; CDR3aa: CSARDSEGNTGELFF; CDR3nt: TGCAGTGCTAGAGACTCAGAGGGGAACACCGGGGAGCTGTTTTTT
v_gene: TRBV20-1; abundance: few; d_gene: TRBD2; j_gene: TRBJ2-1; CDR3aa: CSARGGPRLAGGGEQFF; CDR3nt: TGCAGTGCTAGAGGAGGCCCCAGACTAGCGGGAGGGGGTGAGCAGTTCTTC
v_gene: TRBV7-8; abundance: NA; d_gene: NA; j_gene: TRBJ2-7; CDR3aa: CASSQHYGQPTPYEQYF; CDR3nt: TGTGCCAGCAGCCAGCACTATGGACAGCCCACTCCCTACGAGCAGTACTTC
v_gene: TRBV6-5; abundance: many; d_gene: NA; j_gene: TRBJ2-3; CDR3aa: CASSYRDVATDTQYF; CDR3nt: TGTGCCAGCAGTTATCGGGACGTAGCAACAGATACGCAGTATTTT
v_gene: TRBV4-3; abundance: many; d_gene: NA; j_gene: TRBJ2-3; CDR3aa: CASSQGHLSVLSHTDTQYF; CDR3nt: TGCGCCAGCAGCCAGGGACACTTATCGGTATTATCCCACACAGATACGCAGTATTTT
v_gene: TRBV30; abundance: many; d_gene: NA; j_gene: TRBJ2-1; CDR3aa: CAWSVLGPHHNEQFF; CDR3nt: TGTGCCTGGAGTGTACTGGGTCCCCACCACAATGAGCAGTTCTTC
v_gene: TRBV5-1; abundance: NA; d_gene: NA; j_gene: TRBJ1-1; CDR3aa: CASSLANRVETEAFF; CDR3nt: TGCGCCAGCAGCTTGGCCAACAGGGTAGAAACTGAAGCTTTCTTT
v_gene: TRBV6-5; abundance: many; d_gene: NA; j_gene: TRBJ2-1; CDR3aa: CASSYSAGSIYNEQFF; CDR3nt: TGTGCCAGCAGTTACTCGGCGGGTTCGATTTACAATGAGCAGTTCTTC
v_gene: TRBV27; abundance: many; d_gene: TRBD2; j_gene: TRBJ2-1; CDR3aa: CASSLFASGRRNEQFF; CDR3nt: TGTGCCAGCAGTTTATTTGCTAGCGGGAGAAGGAATGAGCAGTTCTTC
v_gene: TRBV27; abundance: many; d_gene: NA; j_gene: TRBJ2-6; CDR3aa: CASSLFGANVLTF; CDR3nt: TGTGCCAGCAGTTTATTTGGGGCCAACGTCCTGACTTTC
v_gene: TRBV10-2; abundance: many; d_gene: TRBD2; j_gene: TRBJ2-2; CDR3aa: CASSGRRGAGTGELFF; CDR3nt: TGCGCCAGCAGTGGCAGGCGGGGGGCAGGCACCGGGGAGCTGTTTTTT